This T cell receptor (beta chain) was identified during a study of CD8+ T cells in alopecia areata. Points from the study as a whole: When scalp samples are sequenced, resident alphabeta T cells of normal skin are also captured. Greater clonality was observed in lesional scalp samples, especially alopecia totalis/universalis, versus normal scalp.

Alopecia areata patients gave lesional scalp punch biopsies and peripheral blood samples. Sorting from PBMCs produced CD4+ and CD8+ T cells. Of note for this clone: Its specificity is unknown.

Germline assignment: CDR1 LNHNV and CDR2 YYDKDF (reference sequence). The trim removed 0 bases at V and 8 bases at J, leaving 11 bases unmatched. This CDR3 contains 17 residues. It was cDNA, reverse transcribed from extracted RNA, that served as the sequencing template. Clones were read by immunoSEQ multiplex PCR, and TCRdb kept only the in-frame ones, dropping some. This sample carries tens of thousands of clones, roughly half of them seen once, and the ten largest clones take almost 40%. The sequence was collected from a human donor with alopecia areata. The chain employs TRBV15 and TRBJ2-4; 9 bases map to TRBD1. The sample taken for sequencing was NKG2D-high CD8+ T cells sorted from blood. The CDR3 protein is CATSRDRNRGRLDIQYF. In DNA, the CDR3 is TGTGCCACCAGCAGAGATCGAAACAGGGGGCGATTAGACATTCAGTACTTC.